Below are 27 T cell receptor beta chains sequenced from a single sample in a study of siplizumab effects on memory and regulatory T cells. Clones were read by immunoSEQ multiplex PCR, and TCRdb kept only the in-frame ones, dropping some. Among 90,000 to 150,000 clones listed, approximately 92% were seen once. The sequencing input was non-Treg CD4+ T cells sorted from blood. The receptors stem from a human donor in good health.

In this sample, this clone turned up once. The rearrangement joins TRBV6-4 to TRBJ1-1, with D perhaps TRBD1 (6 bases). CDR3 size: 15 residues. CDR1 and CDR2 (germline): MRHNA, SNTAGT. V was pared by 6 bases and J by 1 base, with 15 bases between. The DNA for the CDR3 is TGTGCCAGCAGCCCTAGGGGGGAGCGGAACACTGAAGCTTTCTTT. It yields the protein CASSPRGERNTEAFF.

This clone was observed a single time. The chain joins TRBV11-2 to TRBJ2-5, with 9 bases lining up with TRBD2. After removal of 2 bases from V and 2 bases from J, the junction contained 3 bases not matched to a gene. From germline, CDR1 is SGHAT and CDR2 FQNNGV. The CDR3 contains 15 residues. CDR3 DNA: TGTGCCAGCAGCTTACCTAGCGGGGTACAAGAGACCCAGTACTTC. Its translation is CASSLPSGVQETQYF.

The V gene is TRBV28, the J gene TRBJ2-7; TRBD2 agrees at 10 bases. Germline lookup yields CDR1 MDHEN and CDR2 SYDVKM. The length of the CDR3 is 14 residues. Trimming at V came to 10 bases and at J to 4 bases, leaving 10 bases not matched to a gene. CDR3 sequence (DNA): TGTGCCACAGCGGGGGGGAACAGAGAGTACGAGCAGTACTTC. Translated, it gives CATAGGNREYEQYF.

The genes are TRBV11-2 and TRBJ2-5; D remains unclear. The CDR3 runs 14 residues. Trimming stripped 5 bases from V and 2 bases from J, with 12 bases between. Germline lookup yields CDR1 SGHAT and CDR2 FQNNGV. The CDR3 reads CASSRLTAQETQYF. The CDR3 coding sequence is TGTGCCAGCAGCCGACTCACAGCTCAAGAGACCCAGTACTTC.

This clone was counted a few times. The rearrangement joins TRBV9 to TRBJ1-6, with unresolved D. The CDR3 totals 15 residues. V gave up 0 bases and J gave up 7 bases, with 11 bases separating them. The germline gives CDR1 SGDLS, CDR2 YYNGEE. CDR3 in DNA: TGTGCCAGCAGCGTAGGTCGAATGGGCAATTCACCCCTCCACTTT. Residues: CASSVGRMGNSPLHF.

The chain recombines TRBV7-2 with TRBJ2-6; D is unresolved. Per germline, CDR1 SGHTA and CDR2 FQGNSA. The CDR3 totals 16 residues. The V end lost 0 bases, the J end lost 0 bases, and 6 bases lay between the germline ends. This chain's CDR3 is CASSLAAPSGANVLTF. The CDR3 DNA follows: TGTGCCAGCAGCTTAGCGGCACCCTCTGGGGCCAACGTCCTGACTTTC.

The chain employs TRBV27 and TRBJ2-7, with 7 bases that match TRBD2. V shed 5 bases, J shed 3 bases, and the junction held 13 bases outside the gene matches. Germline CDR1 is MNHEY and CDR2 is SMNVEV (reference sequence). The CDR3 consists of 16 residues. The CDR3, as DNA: TGTGCCAGCAGTGCCGCGGGGGATTTGGGTTTCTACGAGCAGTACTTC. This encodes CASSAAGDLGFYEQYF.

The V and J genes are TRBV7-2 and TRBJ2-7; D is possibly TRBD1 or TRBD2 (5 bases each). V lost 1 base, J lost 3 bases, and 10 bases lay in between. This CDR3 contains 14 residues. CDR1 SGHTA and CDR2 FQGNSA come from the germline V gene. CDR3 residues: CASSLGWGFYEQYF. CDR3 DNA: TGTGCCAGCAGCTTAGGGTGGGGGTTCTACGAGCAGTACTTC.

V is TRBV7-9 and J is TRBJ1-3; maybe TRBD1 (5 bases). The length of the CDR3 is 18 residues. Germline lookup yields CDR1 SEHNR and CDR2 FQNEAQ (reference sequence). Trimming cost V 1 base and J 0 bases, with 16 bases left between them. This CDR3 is CASSLGVWGSYSGNTIYF. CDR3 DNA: TGTGCCAGCAGCTTAGGGGTTTGGGGCAGCTACTCTGGAAACACCATATATTTT.

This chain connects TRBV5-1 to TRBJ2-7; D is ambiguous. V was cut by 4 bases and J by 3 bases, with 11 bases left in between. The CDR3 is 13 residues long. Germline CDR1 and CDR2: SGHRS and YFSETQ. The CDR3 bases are TGCGCCAGCAGCCGCGACGGAATCTACGAGCAGTACTTC. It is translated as CASSRDGIYEQYF.

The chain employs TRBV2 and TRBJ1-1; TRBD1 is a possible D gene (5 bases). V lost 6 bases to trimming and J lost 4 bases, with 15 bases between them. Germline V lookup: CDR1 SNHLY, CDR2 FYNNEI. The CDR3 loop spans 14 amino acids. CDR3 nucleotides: TGTGCCAGCAGCTCATTGGGGGATATCACTGAAGCTTTCTTT. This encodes CASSSLGDITEAFF.

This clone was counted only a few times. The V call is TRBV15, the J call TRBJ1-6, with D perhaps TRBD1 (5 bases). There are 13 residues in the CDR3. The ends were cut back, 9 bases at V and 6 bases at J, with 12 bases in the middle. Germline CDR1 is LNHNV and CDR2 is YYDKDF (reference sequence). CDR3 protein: CATGDGGNSPLHF. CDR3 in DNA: TGTGCCACGGGGGATGGAGGTAATTCACCCCTCCACTTT.

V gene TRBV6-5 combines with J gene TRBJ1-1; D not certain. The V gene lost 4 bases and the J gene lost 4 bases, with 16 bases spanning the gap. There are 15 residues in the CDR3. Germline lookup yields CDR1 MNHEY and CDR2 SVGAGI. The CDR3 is CASSWLNELGTEAFF. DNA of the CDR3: TGTGCCAGCAGTTGGCTGAACGAGCTAGGCACTGAAGCTTTCTTT.

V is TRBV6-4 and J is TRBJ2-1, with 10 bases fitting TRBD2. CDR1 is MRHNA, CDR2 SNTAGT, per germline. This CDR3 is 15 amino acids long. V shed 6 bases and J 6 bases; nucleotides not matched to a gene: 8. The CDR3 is CASSILAGPSNEQFF. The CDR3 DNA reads TGTGCCAGCAGCATACTAGCGGGGCCGTCCAATGAGCAGTTCTTC.

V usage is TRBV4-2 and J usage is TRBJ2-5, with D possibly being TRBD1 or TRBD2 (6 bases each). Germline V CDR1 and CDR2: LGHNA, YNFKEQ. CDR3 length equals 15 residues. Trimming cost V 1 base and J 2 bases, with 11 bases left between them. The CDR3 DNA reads TGTGCCAGCAGCCAAGGCGGGACAATGCAAGAGACCCAGTACTTC. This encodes CASSQGGTMQETQYF.

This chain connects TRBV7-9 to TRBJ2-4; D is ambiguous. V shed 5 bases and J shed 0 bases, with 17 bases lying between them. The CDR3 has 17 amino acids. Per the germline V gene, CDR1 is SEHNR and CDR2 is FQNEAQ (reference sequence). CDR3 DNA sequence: TGTGCCAGCAGCCCCCCAACCGCACAAGGAGCCAAAAACATTCAGTACTTC. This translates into CASSPPTAQGAKNIQYF.

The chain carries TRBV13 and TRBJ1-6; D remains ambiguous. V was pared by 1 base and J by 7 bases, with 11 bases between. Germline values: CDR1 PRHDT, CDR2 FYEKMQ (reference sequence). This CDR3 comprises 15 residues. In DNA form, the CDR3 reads TGTGCCAGCAGCTTAGTTATGGGAAAAAATTCACCCCTCCACTTT. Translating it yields CASSLVMGKNSPLHF.

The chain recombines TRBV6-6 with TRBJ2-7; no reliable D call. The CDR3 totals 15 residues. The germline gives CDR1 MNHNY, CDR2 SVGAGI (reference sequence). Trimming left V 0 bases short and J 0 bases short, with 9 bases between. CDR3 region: CASSYSTDRSYEQYF. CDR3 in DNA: TGTGCCAGCAGTTACTCAACCGACCGCTCCTACGAGCAGTACTTC.

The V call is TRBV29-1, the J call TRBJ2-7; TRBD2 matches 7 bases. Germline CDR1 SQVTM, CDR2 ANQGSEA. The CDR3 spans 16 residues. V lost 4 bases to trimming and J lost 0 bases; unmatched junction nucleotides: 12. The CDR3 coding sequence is TGCAGCGTTGTTCTATTTACGCGGGGGAGCTCCTACGAGCAGTACTTC. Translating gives CSVVLFTRGSSYEQYF.

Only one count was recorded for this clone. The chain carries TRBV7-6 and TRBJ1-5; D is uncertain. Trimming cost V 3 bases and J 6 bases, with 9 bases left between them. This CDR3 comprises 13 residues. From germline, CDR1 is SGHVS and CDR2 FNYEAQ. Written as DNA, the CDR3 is TGTGCCAGCAGCTTGGGCAGTGGTCAGCCCCAGCATTTT. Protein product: CASSLGSGQPQHF. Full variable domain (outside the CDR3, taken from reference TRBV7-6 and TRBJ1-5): GAGVSQSPRYKVTKRGQDVALRCDPISGHVSLYWYRQALGQGPEFLTYFNYEAQQDKSGLPNDRFSAERPEGSISTLTIQRTEQRDSAMYRCASSLGSGQPQHFGDGTRLSIL.

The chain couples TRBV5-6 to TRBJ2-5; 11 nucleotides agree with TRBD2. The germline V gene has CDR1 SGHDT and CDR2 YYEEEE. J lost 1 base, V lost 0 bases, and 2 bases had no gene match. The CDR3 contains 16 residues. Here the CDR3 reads CASSLGLAGPQETQYF. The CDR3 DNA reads TGTGCCAGCAGCTTGGGACTAGCGGGGCCCCAAGAGACCCAGTACTTC.

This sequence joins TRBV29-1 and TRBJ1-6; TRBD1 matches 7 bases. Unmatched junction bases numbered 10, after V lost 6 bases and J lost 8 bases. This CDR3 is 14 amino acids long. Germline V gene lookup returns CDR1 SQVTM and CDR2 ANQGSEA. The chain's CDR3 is CSVWAGGRDSPLHF. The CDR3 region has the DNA TGCAGCGTATGGGCAGGGGGTCGTGATTCACCCCTCCACTTT.

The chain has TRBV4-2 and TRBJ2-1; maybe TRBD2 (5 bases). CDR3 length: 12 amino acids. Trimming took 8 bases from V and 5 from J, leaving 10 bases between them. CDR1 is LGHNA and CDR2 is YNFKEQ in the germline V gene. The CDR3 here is CASAGLNNEQFF. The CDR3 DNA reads TGTGCCAGCGCTGGACTCAACAATGAGCAGTTCTTC.

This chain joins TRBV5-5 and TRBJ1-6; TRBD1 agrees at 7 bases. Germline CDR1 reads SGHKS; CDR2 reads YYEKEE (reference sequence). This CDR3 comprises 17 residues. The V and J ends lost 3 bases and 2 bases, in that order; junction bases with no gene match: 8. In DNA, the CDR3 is TGTGCCAGCAGCTCAGTCCCTCAGGGGGCCTATAATTCACCCCTCCACTTT. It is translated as CASSSVPQGAYNSPLHF.

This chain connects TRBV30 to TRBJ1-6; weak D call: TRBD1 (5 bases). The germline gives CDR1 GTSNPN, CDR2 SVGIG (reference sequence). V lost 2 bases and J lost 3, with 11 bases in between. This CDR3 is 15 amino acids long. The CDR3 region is CAWSPRGNYNSPLHF. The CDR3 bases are TGTGCCTGGAGTCCGAGGGGCAACTATAATTCACCCCTCCACTTT.

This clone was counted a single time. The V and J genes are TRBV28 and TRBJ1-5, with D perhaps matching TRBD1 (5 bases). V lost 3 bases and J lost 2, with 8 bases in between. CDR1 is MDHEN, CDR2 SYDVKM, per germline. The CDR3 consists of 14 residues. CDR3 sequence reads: CASSFLGGNQPQHF. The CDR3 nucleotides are TGTGCCAGCAGTTTTCTGGGGGGCAATCAGCCCCAGCATTTT.

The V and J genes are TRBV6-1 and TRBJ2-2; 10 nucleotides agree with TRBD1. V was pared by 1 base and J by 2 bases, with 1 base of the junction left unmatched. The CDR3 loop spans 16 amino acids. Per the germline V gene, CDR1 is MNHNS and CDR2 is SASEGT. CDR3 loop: CASSEGTGGNTGELFF. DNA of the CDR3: TGTGCCAGCAGTGAAGGGACAGGGGGTAACACCGGGGAGCTGTTTTTT.